This TCR beta chain is drawn from a study of T-cell reconstitution after alpha-beta-depleted transplantation in children. Study-level points and caveats: At one year after transplant, newly produced T cells mostly accounted for T-cell counts and diversity. Some patients showed high day-60 TCRbeta diversity, which derived from surviving recipient T cells and thymic progenitors. Expanded clones from the graft, numbering several hundred, reportedly supplied alpha-beta T cells about two months after transplant.

Preparation of the TCRbeta library involved a method that used unique molecular identifiers. One entry per CDR3 protein, called by TCRdb with MiXCR from the PCR reads. The table includes 200,000 to 300,000 distinct CDR3 sequences, 20% to 30% detected once. Remarks on this clonotype: Its antigen is currently unknown.

Germline CDR1 and CDR2: LGHNA and YNFKEQ. With 0 bases removed from V and 9 bases from J, the gap between germline ends came to 15 bases. This CDR3 region has 16 residues. Sample: PBMCs, mostly from graft donor cells, taken 360 days after TCRalphabeta/CD19-depleted stem cell transplant. The sequence was collected from a female patient between 2 and 15 years old who had a stem cell transplant for congenital amegakaryocytic thrombocytopenia, so the T cells may come from the graft donor. The chain joins TRBV4-2 to TRBJ1-6, with D maybe TRBD1 (5 bases). CDR3 nucleotide sequence: TGTGCCAGCAGCCAAGATCGGTCAGGGAGAGTTTCACCCCTCCACTTT. Residues: CASSQDRSGRVSPLHF.